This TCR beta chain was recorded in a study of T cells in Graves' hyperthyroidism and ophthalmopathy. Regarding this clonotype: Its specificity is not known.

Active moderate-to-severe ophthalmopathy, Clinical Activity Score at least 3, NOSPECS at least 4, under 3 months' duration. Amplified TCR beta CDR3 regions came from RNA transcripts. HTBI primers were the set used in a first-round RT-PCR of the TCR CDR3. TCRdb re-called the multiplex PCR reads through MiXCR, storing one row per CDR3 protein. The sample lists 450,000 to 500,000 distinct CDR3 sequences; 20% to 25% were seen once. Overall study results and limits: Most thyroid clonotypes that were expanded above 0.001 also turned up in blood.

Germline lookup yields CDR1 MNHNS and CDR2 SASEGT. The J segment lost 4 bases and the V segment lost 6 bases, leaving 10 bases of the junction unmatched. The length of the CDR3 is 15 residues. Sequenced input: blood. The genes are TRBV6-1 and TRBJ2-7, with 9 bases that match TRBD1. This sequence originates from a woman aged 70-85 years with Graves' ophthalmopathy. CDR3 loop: CASRSLGTGSYEQYF. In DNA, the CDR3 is TGTGCCAGCAGATCACTTGGGACAGGGTCGTACGAGCAGTACTTC.